This TCR beta chain emerged from a study of control samples from healthy donors and cancer patients. Using immunoSEQ multiplex PCR, the repertoire was profiled, and TCRdb retains in-frame clones only, with some absent. The sample holds roughly 160,000 clones, approximately 94% seen once. V was shortened by 1 base and J by 0 bases, with 5 bases between the two germline ends. Germline CDR1 and CDR2: SGHDT and YYEEEE. CDR3 length equals 14 residues. The TCR was taken from a man in his 60s with colorectal cancer. V is TRBV5-6 and J is TRBJ1-3; D remains ambiguous. The sequenced sample was PBMCs. The CDR3, as DNA: TGTGCCAGCAGCTTGTGGAGCTCTGGAAACACCATATATTTT. Translating it yields CASSLWSSGNTIYF.